A selection of T cell receptor beta chains follows, all from one sample in a study of T cell responses to AZD1222 COVID-19 vaccine. Repertoires were generated with immunoSEQ multiplex PCR, while TCRdb's copy carries only in-frame clones and drops some. The data contain 150,000 to 200,000 clones, over 85% of them singletons. This specimen was peripheral blood, taken on day 0 of AZD1222 vaccination. All receptors derive from an adult in good health. CDR3s include the opening cysteine and the closing phenylalanine or tryptophan. The order of the fields is CDR3 DNA, CDR3 protein, clone size, D gene, CDR3 length, V gene, J gene. The D gene is left open where the match is weak. A clone size is listed for some rows: how often the clone was seen (once, few, many), or a class if it is expanded.

CDR3 DNA: TGTGCCAGCTCACCGCCGGGACGGCCAGAGGACGAGCAGTACTTC
CDR3 protein: CASSPPGRPEDEQYF
clone size: -
D gene: -
CDR3 length: 15
V gene: TRBV18
J gene: TRBJ2-7

CDR3 DNA: TGTGCCAGCAGCCCCTGGGGACAGCGCCAAGAGACCCAGTACTTC
CDR3 protein: CASSPWGQRQETQYF
clone size: -
D gene: TRBD1
CDR3 length: 15
V gene: TRBV7-2
J gene: TRBJ2-5

CDR3 DNA: TGCGCCAGCAGCCAAGATTGGTCGGGCACCGGGGAGCTGTTTTTT
CDR3 protein: CASSQDWSGTGELFF
clone size: -
D gene: -
CDR3 length: 15
V gene: TRBV4-3
J gene: TRBJ2-2

CDR3 DNA: TGTGCCAGCAGCTTAGAAGGGGGCGCCGGGGAGCTGTTTTTT
CDR3 protein: CASSLEGGAGELFF
clone size: -
D gene: TRBD1
CDR3 length: 14
V gene: TRBV11-1
J gene: TRBJ2-2

CDR3 DNA: TGTGCCAGCAGCTTAGCAAACTACGAGCAGTACTTC
CDR3 protein: CASSLANYEQYF
clone size: -
D gene: -
CDR3 length: 12
V gene: TRBV7-9
J gene: TRBJ2-7

CDR3 DNA: TGTGCCAGCTCACCATCGACCCCTCTCAGGAATGGCTACACCTTC
CDR3 protein: CASSPSTPLRNGYTF
clone size: -
D gene: -
CDR3 length: 15
V gene: TRBV18
J gene: TRBJ1-2

CDR3 DNA: TGTGCCAGCAGCGATACCCACAGGGCAACTAATGAAAAACTGTTTTTT
CDR3 protein: CASSDTHRATNEKLFF
clone size: -
D gene: -
CDR3 length: 16
V gene: TRBV11-1
J gene: TRBJ1-4

CDR3 DNA: TGTGCCAGCAGTTCCGAGCGGGAGGGCCCACAAGAGACCCAGTACTTC
CDR3 protein: CASSSEREGPQETQYF
clone size: -
D gene: TRBD2
CDR3 length: 16
V gene: TRBV27
J gene: TRBJ2-5

CDR3 DNA: TGTGCCAGCAGCTTCAGCGGGGCTAGCTCCTACGAGCAGTACTTC
CDR3 protein: CASSFSGASSYEQYF
clone size: -
D gene: TRBD2
CDR3 length: 15
V gene: TRBV7-8
J gene: TRBJ2-7

CDR3 DNA: TGTGCCAGCAGACGCCTAGCGGAAAGCACAGATACGCAGTATTTT
CDR3 protein: CASRRLAESTDTQYF
clone size: -
D gene: TRBD2
CDR3 length: 15
V gene: TRBV11-1
J gene: TRBJ2-3

CDR3 DNA: TGTGCCAGTAGAGGTCGGGGTTGGGGAAACACCATATATTTT
CDR3 protein: CASRGRGWGNTIYF
clone size: once
D gene: -
CDR3 length: 14
V gene: TRBV19
J gene: TRBJ1-3

CDR3 DNA: TGTGCCAGTAGTTTGAGAGGGACGTACTACGAGCAGTACTTC
CDR3 protein: CASSLRGTYYEQYF
clone size: -
D gene: -
CDR3 length: 14
V gene: TRBV19
J gene: TRBJ2-7

CDR3 DNA: TGTGCCAGCAGCCGGGGACTTCGTACCTACAATGAGCAGTTCTTC
CDR3 protein: CASSRGLRTYNEQFF
clone size: -
D gene: -
CDR3 length: 15
V gene: TRBV7-2
J gene: TRBJ2-1

CDR3 DNA: TGTGCCAGCTCACTTACAGGGGATGAAAAACTGTTTTTT
CDR3 protein: CASSLTGDEKLFF
clone size: -
D gene: TRBD1
CDR3 length: 13
V gene: TRBV18
J gene: TRBJ1-4

CDR3 DNA: TGCGCCAGCAGCTTGGAAACAGGGAGCTATGGCTACACCTTC
CDR3 protein: CASSLETGSYGYTF
clone size: -
D gene: -
CDR3 length: 14
V gene: TRBV5-1
J gene: TRBJ1-2

CDR3 DNA: TGTGCCAGCAGCCAAGGGGCCGGGCCCCTATTT
CDR3 protein: CASSQGAGPLF
clone size: once
D gene: -
CDR3 length: 11
V gene: TRBV3-1/TRBV3-2
J gene: TRBJ1-1

CDR3 DNA: TGTGCCAGCAGCGCTCGAGCGGGTTCCCAAGAGACCCAGTACTTC
CDR3 protein: CASSARAGSQETQYF
clone size: few
D gene: -
CDR3 length: 15
V gene: TRBV7-8
J gene: TRBJ2-5

CDR3 DNA: TGTGCCAGCAGTATAGCGGGGGCGAACAATGAGCAGTTCTTC
CDR3 protein: CASSIAGANNEQFF
clone size: -
D gene: TRBD2
CDR3 length: 14
V gene: TRBV11-2
J gene: TRBJ2-1

CDR3 DNA: TGTGCCAGTAGTATTGGACAGGTGAATTCACCCCTCCACTTT
CDR3 protein: CASSIGQVNSPLHF
clone size: once
D gene: TRBD1
CDR3 length: 14
V gene: TRBV19
J gene: TRBJ1-6

CDR3 DNA: TGTGCCTGGAGTGTCTCCGGGACCCCAACTTTCGGTCTGTACTTC
CDR3 protein: CAWSVSGTPTFGLYF
clone size: -
D gene: -
CDR3 length: 15
V gene: TRBV30
J gene: TRBJ2-7

CDR3 DNA: TGTGCCACGGGGGGAAGCTCCTACAATGAGCAGTTCTTC
CDR3 protein: CATGGSSYNEQFF
clone size: -
D gene: TRBD2
CDR3 length: 13
V gene: TRBV10-3
J gene: TRBJ2-1